This T cell receptor beta chain was documented in a study of T cells after yellow fever vaccination. V trimming: 6 bases; J trimming: 2 bases; junction bases outside the gene matches: 1. The CDR3 is made up of 12 amino acids. Germline V CDR1 and CDR2: LNHNV, YYDKDF (reference sequence). TCRdb called the 5' RACE reads again in MiXCR, with one record for every CDR3 protein. The sample consists of about 73,000 distinct CDR3 sequences, 7.5% to 9% of them appearing once. This clonotype has only one observation. V usage is TRBV15 and J usage is TRBJ2-7; 7 bases line up with TRBD2. The TCR was taken from a young man who received the YFV17D yellow fever vaccine. The sequencing here drew on CD8+ T cells sorted from PBMCs, taken on the day of the yellow fever booster vaccination. CDR3 sequence: CATRGGAYEQYF. CDR3 nucleotide sequence: TGTGCCACCAGGGGGGGGGCCTACGAGCAGTACTTC.